This T cell receptor (beta chain) was sequenced in a study of graft-versus-host responses after intestinal transplantation. Study as a whole: Multivisceral, liver-intestinal, or isolated intestinal transplants were given to recipients. Anti-thymocyte globulin induction was given to all recipients, followed by tacrolimus and steroids for around 3 years.

Method: immunoSEQ multiplex PCR; TCRdb's copy keeps in-frame clones and lacks some. Among fewer than 120,000 clones listed, 93% were seen once. On this clone: The target antigen is unknown.

Study-wide results and caveats: Early post-transplant declines in HvG were associated with peak levels of circulating GvH clones. Some GvH clones appeared in ileal mucosa or blood before recipient bone marrow.

There are 12 residues in the CDR3. Germline loops: CDR1 SGDLS, CDR2 YYNGEE. Deletions cut 3 bases from V and 0 bases from J, with 1 base between. The sequencing here drew on unstimulated CD8+ T cells sorted from spleen or lymph node cells, taken before intestinal transplant. The genes are TRBV9 and TRBJ2-4, with D hard to call. The TCR originated in a human donor who received an intestinal transplant. The CDR3 coding sequence is TGTGCCAGCAGCGGAGCCAAAAACATTCAGTACTTC. It encodes CASSGAKNIQYF.